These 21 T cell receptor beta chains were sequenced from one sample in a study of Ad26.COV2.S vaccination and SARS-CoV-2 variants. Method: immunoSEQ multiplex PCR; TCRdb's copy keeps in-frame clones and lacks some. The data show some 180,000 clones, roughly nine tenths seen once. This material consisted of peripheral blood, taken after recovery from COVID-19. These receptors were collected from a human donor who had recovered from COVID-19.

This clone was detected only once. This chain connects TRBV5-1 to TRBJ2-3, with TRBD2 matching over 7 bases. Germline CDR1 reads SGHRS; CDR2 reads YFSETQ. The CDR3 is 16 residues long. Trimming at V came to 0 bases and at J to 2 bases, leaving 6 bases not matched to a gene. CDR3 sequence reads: CASSLAGGRTTDTQYF. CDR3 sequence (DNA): TGCGCCAGCAGCTTGGCGGGGGGAAGGACCACAGATACGCAGTATTTT.

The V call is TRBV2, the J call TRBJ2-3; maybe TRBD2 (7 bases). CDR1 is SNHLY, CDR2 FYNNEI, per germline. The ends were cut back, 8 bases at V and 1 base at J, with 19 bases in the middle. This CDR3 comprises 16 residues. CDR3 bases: TGTGCCAGCGGGGGGGGCGGGAGAGGCCGCACAGATACGCAGTATTTT. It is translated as CASGGGGRGRTDTQYF.

The CDR3 loop is CSAGQNQNIQYF. As DNA, the CDR3 is TGCAGCGCCGGACAGAACCAAAACATTCAGTACTTC. V and J are TRBV29-1 and TRBJ2-4; D possibly corresponds to TRBD1 (6 bases). The CDR3 has 12 residues. V lost 7 bases and J 5 bases, leaving 12 bases between the germline ends. Germline-derived CDR1 and CDR2 are SQVTM and ANQGSEA.

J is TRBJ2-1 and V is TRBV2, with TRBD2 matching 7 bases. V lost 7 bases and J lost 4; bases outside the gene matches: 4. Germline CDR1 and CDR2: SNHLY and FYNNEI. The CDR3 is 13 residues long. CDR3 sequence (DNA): TGTGCCAGCACGGCTAGCGGTTACAATGAGCAGTTCTTC. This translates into CASTASGYNEQFF.

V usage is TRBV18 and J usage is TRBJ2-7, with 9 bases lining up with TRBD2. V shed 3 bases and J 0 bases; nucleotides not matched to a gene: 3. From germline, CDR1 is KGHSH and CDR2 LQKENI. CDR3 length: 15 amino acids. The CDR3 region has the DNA TGTGCCAGCTCACCCTTGACTAGCGGCTCCTACGAGCAGTACTTC. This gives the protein CASSPLTSGSYEQYF.

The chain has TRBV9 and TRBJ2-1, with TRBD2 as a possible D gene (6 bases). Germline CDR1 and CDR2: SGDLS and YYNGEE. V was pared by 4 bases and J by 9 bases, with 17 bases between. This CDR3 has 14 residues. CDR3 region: CASSPYRGEGEQFF. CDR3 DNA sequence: TGTGCCAGCAGCCCCTATCGCGGGGAAGGTGAGCAGTTCTTC.

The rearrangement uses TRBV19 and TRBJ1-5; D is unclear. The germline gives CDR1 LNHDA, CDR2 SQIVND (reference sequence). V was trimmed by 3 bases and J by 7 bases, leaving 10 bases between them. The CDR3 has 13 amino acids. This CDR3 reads CASSIIGLQPQHF. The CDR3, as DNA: TGTGCCAGTAGTATCATTGGGTTACAGCCCCAGCATTTT.

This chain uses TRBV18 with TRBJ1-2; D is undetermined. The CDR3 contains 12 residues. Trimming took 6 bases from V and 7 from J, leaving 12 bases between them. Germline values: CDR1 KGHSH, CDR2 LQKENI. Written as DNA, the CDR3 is TGTGCCAGCTCCCCCCGGGAGGGTGGCTACACCTTC. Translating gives CASSPREGGYTF.

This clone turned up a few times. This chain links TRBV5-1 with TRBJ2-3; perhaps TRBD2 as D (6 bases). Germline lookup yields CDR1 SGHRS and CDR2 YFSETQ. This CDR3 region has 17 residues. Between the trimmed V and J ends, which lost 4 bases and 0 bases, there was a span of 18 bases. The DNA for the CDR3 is TGCGCCAGCAGCCCGTCCTCGGGCGGGACTAGCACAGATACGCAGTATTTT. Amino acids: CASSPSSGGTSTDTQYF.

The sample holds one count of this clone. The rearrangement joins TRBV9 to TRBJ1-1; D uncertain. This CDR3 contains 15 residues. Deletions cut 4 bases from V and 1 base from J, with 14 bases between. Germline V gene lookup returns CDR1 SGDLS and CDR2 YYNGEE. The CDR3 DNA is TGTGCCAGCAGCAGGGCAAATGGTCCGAACACTGAAGCTTTCTTT. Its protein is CASSRANGPNTEAFF.

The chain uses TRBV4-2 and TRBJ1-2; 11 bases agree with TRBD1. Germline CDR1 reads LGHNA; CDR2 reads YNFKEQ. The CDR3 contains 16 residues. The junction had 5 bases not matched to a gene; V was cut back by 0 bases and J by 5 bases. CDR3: CASSQEAGQGDYGYTF. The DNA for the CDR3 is TGTGCCAGCAGCCAAGAGGCGGGACAGGGGGATTATGGCTACACCTTC.

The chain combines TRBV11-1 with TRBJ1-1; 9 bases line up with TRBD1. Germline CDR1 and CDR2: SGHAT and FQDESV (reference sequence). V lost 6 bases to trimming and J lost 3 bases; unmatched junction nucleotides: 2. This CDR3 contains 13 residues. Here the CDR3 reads CASRDRGYTEAFF. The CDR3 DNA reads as TGTGCCAGCAGGGACAGGGGATACACTGAAGCTTTCTTT.

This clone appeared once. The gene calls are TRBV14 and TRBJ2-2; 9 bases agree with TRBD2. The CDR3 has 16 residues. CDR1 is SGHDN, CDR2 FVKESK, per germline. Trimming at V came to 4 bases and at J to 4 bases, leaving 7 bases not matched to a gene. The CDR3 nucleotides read TGTGCCAGCAGCCGAAGACTAGCGGAGTCCACCGGGGAGCTGTTTTTT. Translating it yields CASSRRLAESTGELFF.

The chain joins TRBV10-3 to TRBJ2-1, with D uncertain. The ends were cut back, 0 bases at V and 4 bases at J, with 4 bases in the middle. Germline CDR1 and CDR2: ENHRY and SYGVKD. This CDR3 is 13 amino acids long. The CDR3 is CAISESRYNEQFF. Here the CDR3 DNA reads TGTGCCATCAGTGAGTCGAGATACAATGAGCAGTTCTTC.

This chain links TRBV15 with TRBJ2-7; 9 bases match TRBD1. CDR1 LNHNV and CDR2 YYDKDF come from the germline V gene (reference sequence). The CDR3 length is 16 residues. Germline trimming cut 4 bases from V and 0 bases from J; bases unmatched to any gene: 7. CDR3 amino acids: CATSTSGTGFSYEQYF. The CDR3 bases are TGTGCCACCAGCACCTCCGGGACAGGGTTCTCCTACGAGCAGTACTTC.

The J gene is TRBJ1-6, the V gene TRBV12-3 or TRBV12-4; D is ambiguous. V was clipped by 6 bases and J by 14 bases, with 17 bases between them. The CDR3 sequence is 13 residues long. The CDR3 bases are TGTGCCAGCAGGCCCTCCTCCGTTCTAACCCTCCACTTT. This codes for CASRPSSVLTLHF.

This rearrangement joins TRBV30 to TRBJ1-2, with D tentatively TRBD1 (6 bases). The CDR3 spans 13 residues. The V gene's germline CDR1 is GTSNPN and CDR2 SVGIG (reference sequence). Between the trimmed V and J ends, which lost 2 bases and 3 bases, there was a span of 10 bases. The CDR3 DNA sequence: TGTGCCTGGAGTAAATACAGGGACTATGGCTACACCTTC. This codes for CAWSKYRDYGYTF.

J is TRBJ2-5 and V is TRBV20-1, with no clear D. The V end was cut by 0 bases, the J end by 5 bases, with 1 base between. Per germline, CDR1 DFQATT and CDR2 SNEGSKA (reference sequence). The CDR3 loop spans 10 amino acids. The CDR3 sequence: CSARDETQYF. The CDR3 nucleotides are TGCAGTGCTAGAGACGAGACCCAGTACTTC.

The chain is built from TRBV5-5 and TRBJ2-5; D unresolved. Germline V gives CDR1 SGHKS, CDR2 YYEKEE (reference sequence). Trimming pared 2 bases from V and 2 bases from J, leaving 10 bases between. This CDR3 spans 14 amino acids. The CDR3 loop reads CASSFSAQQETQYF. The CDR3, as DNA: TGTGCCAGCAGCTTTTCGGCGCAACAAGAGACCCAGTACTTC. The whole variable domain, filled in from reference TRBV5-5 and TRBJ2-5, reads DAGVTQSPTHLIKTRGQQVTLRCSPISGHKSVSWYQQVLGQGPQFIFQYYEKEERGRGNFPDRFSARQFPNYSSELNVNALLLGDSALYLCASSFSAQQETQYFGPGTRLLVL.

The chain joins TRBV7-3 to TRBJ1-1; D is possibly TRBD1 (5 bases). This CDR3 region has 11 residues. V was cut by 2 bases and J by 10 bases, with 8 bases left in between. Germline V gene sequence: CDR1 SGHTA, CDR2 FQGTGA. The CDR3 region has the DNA TGTGCCAGCAGCTTAGGAGGGGTAGCTTTCTTT. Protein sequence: CASSLGGVAFF.

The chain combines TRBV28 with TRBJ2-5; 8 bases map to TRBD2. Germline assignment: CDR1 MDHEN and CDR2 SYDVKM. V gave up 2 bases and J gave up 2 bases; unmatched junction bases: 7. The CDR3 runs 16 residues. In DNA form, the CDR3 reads TGTGCCAGCAGTTTAGTGGGGCGGGGGGCACAAGAGACCCAGTACTTC. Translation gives CASSLVGRGAQETQYF.